Sequencing of this T cell receptor (beta chain) was carried out in a study of CD8+ T cells in alopecia areata. Broader study findings: Scalp sample sequencing also detects resident alphabeta T cells of normal skin. Alopecia totalis/universalis scalp especially showed more expanded CD8+ clones than normal scalp.

V shed 7 bases and J 5 bases; nucleotides not matched to a gene: 5. Per germline, CDR1 MGHDK and CDR2 SYGVNS. CDR3 length: 13 residues. TCR sequencing used cDNA made by reverse transcription of extracted RNA. Generated by immunoSEQ multiplex PCR, the TCRdb table keeps only in-frame clones and is missing some. There are roughly 250,000 clones in the sample; around two thirds occur only once, and around 1.2% lies in the top ten. This clone has a single count. Antigen unknown. Sequencing used CD4+ T cells sorted from blood, obtained at week 0. The rearrangement links TRBV25-1 to TRBJ1-1; TRBD1 agrees at 9 bases. This TCR was recovered from a human donor with alopecia areata. CDR3 nucleotide sequence: TGTGCCAGCAAAGACAGGGGGAGGACTGAAGCTTTCTTT. Translation gives CASKDRGRTEAFF.